Detailed here is one T cell receptor beta chain. The target of this receptor is not known. The record has no base qualities; no much larger clone is one base away. These data come from a study of blood T cell repertoires in COVID-19 (TCRdb year 2020). In the study overall: The collaborator samples originated in the United States, Italy and Spain and spanned the acute and convalescent phases of COVID-19. The sample metadata nearly always contained a de-identified subject ID, COVID-19 status, age in years and sex. Subjects who had been exposed to COVID-19, were actively infected with it, or had recovered from it provided the deeply sampled blood TCRbeta repertoires that made up the dataset. HLA class I and class II types, where available, came from metadata supplied by the sample provider rather than from assay-based typing. The repertoires were released in a freely available public database intended as a resource for research on the immune response to SARS-CoV-2. The samples were drawn from two sources: the first 160 participants of the ongoing ImmuneRACE study, and 1,200 or so subjects contributed by 6 global collaborators. The prospective study material was composed of cDNA or gDNA derived from T cells, B-cell-depleted T cells, or PBMCs.

Whole blood was collected in K2EDTA tubes by collaborating institutions according to the institutions' own protocols. For TCRbeta analysis, collaborators shipped samples as frozen whole blood, isolated PBMCs, or DNA extracted from either of those sample types. What the work shows at the level of the full study, not this receptor alone: The amount of clinical and demographic metadata varied by source and participant and was provided uncurated.

From its cysteine to its phenylalanine, the CDR3 spans 14 amino acids. Only the CDR3 portion is preserved as DNA: 42 bases, with reading frame beginning at the first base. The V and J ends are trimmed by 6 bases and 0 bases, leaving 10 bases between them. CDR1 and CDR2 (MNHNY, SVGAGI) derive from the germline V gene (reference sequence). The immunoSEQ Assay, a bias-controlled multiplex PCR, was used to amplify TCRbeta CDR3 regions from genomic DNA. Per the source publication's procedure: Nucleated cell counts per sample were estimated from amplification of reference gene primers within the assay. To quantify the absolute abundance of each unique TCRbeta CDR3 rearrangement, sequence reads were collapsed and filtered. For each sample, productive Simpson clonality was calculated by taking the square root of Simpson's diversity index across productive rearrangements. TCRdb mirrors the immuneACCESS table, restricted to in-frame sequences. Some clones are absent from its copies; in checked studies, under half trace to an unresolved V gene, and the reason for the others is unknown. Clonal size and the V and J genes are those of that table, whereas D and trimming came from the DNA. Across this sample there are 90,000 to 150,000 clones, with 75% to 85% seen only once. Together, the top ten hold around 3.9% of the sample.

The chain was built from TRBV6-6 and TRBJ2-3, and possibly TRBD2, on 6 matching bases. The TCR originated in a woman of 80 years or more with acute or convalescent COVID-19. Material: peripheral blood. The CDR3 reads CASSGGPSTDTQYF. In nucleotide form, the sequence is TGTGCCAGCAGCGGGGGACCTAGCACAGATACGCAGTATTTT.